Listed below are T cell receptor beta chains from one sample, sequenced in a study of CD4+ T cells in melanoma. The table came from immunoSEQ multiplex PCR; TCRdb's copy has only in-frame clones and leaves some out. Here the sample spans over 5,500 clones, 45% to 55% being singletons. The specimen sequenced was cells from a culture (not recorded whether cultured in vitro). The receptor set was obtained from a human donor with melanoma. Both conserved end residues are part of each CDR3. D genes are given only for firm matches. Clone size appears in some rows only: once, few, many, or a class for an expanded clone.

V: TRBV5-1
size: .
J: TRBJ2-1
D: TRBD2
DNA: TGCGCCAGCAGGCTCAATAGCGGGGGCTATGAGCAGTTCTTC
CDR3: CASRLNSGGYEQFF

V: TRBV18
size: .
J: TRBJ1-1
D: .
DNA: TGTGCCAGCTCACCACTGACGAGGAACACTGAAGCTTTCTTT
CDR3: CASSPLTRNTEAFF

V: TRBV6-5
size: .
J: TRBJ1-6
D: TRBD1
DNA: TGTGCCAGCAGTTACTCTCAGGGGGCAAGTTCACCCCTCCACTTT
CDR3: CASSYSQGASSPLHF

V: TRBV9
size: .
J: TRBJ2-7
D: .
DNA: TGTGCCAGCAGCCCAGAGGGGGACCCGATCTACGAGCAGTACTTC
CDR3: CASSPEGDPIYEQYF

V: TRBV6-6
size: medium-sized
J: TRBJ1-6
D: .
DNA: TGTGCCAGCAGGAGTCGGACTCTTAATTCACCCCTCCACTTT
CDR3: CASRSRTLNSPLHF

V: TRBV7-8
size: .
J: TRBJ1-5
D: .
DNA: TGTGCCAGCAGCTTATCAGCGCGGGGGTTCTCAGGTCAGCCCCAGCATTTT
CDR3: CASSLSARGFSGQPQHF

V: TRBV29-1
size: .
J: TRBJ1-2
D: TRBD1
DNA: TGCAGCGTGCCGCCGGGACAGCTGGACTATGGCTACACCTTC
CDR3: CSVPPGQLDYGYTF

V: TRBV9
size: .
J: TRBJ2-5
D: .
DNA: TGTGCCAGCAGCGTAGGAGGCCTGTTAGGGGGGACCCAGTACTTC
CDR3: CASSVGGLLGGTQYF

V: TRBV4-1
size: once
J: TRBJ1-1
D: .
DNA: TGCGCCAGCAGCCTCATATACAGGGAGAACACTGAAGCTTTCTTT
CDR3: CASSLIYRENTEAFF

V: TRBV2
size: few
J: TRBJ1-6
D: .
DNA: TGTGCCAGCACCCTTCGCCGGAATTCACCCCTCCACTTT
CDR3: CASTLRRNSPLHF

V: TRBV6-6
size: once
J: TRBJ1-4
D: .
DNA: TGTGCCAGCAGTTACTCGCGGGGGGGTCTGGAGGAAAAACTGTTTTTT
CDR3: CASSYSRGGLEEKLFF

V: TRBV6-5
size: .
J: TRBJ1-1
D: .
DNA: TGTGCCAGCAGTCAGACAGACCTCACTGAAGCTTTCTTT
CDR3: CASSQTDLTEAFF

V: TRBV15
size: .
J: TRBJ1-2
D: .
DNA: TGTGCCACGATGGACAGTCTTTTCAACTATGGCTACACCTTC
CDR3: CATMDSLFNYGYTF

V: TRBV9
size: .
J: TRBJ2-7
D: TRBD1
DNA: TGTGCCAGCAGCCCCGTGGTGGCAGGGGGCGAGCAGTACTTC
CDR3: CASSPVVAGGEQYF

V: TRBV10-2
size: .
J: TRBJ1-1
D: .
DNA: TGCGCCAGCAGTGACCCAGGGATGAACACTGAAGCTTTCTTT
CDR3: CASSDPGMNTEAFF

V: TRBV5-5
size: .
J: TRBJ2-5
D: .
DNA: TGTGCCAGCAGCTTCCAGGGAGAAGAGACCCAGTACTTC
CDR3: CASSFQGEETQYF

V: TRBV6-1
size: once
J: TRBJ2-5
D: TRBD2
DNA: TGTGCCAGCGAGGTCAGCGGGGGCTGGAAGACCCAGTACTTC
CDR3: CASEVSGGWKTQYF

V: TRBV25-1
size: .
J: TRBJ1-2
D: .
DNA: TGTGCCAGCAGTGCCCCCGGCGGGCGAGTCTATGGCTACACCTTC
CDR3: CASSAPGGRVYGYTF

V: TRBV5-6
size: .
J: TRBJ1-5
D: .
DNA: TGTGCCAGCAGCTTGCGACAGAGCAATCAGCCCCAGCATTTT
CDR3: CASSLRQSNQPQHF

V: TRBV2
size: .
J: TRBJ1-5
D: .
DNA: TGTGCCAGCGCACAGGGAGGTGTGGGCAATCAGCCCCAGCATTTT
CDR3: CASAQGGVGNQPQHF

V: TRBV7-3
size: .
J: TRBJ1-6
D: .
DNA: TGTGCCAGCAGCGCCTTTGGAGGGAATTCACCCCTCCACTTT
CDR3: CASSAFGGNSPLHF

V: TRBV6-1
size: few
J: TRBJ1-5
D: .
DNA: TGTGCCAGCAGCGATTCGACCGGAGGACAGCCCCAGCATTTT
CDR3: CASSDSTGGQPQHF

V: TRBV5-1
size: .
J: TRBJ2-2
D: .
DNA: TGCGCCAGCAGCTTGGACGGTCCGAACACCGGGGAGCTGTTTTTT
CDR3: CASSLDGPNTGELFF

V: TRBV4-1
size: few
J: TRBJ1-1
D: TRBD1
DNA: TGCGCCAGCAGCCCAACCGGGACAGGGAGGGCTGAAGCTTTCTTT
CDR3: CASSPTGTGRAEAFF

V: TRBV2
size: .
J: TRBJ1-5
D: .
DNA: TGTGCCAGCAGTGAAGCGCTTTTCATGTGGAGGGATGATCAGCCCCAGCATTTT
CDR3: CASSEALFMWRDDQPQHF

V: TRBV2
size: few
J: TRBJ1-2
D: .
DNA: TGTGCCAGCCAGGGTGGTTGGGCCTATGGCTACACCTTC
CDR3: CASQGGWAYGYTF

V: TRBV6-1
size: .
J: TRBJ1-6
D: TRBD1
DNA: TGTGCCAGCAGTGAAGCGGTGGGGACAGGGCCCACTAATTCACCCCTCCACTTT
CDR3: CASSEAVGTGPTNSPLHF

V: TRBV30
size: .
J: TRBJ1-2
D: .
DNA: TGTGCCTGGAGTGTAGGGGCCCGATACACCTTC
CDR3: CAWSVGARYTF

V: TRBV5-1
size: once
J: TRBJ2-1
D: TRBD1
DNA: TGCGCCAGCAGAAGGACAGGGGATTCAGTATCCTACAATGAGCAGTTCTTC
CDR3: CASRRTGDSVSYNEQFF

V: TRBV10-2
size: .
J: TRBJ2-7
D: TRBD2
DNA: TGCGCCAGCACCCAAGCGGGGGGACTGGTAGGGACCTACGAGCAGTACTTC
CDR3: CASTQAGGLVGTYEQYF

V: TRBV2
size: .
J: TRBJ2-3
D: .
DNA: TGTGCCAGCAGTGCCACTAGGAGTAGCACAGATACGCAGTATTTT
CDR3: CASSATRSSTDTQYF

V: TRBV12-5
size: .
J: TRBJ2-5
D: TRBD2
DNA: TGTGCTAGTGGTTTCGTAGGGCAGCCCTGGACTAGCGGGGGAACAGGGCAAGAGACCCAGTACTTC
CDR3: CASGFVGQPWTSGGTGQETQYF

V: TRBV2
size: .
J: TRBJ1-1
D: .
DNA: TGTGCCAGCACGTTCAGGGGAGCGAACACTGAAGCTTTCTTT
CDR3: CASTFRGANTEAFF

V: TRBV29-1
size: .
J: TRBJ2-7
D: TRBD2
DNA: TGCAGCGTCCTGGCCTTTAGGGCGGGGGAGGAACTGTACGAGCAGTACTTC
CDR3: CSVLAFRAGEELYEQYF

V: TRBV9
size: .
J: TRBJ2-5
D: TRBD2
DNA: TGTGCCAGCAGCCAATCTTTGAGCGGGGGGCAGGGGACCCAGTACTTC
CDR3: CASSQSLSGGQGTQYF

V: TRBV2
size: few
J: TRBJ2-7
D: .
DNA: TGTGCCACCACAGGCGGTTCCTACGAGCAGTACTTC
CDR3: CATTGGSYEQYF

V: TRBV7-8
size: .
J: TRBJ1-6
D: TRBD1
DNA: TGTGCCAGCAGCTCACAGGGGACGGCATCACCCCTCCACTTT
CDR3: CASSSQGTASPLHF

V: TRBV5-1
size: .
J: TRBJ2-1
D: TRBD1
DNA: TGCGCCAGCAGGCCCACCGGGACAGGGCATCTTCAGGGATTCTATGAGCAGTTCTTC
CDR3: CASRPTGTGHLQGFYEQFF

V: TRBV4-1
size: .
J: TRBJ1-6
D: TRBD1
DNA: TGCGCCAGCAGCTGGAGCGGGACAGTTATTTCACCCCTCCACTTT
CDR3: CASSWSGTVISPLHF

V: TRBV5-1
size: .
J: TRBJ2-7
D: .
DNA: TGCGCCAGCAGCTTGGCGGGTCTCGTCCAGTCTGAGTTGCAGTACTTC
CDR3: CASSLAGLVQSELQYF

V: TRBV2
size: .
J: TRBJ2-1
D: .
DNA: TGTGCCAGCGAGCAACCCCTCCGGGACGTTAACTATGAGCAGTTCTTC
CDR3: CASEQPLRDVNYEQFF

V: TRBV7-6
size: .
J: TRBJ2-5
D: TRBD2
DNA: TGTGCCAGCAGCTTTACTAGCGGGGGGGCGGGGACCCAGTACTTC
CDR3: CASSFTSGGAGTQYF

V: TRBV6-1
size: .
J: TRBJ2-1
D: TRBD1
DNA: TGTGCCAGCAGAGAGGGACAGGGAAGTGAGCAGTTCTTC
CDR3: CASREGQGSEQFF

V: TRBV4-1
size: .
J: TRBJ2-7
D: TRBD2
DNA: TGCGCCAGCAGCCAGTACAGGGGCGGGGGGGCCTCCTACGAGCAGTACTTC
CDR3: CASSQYRGGGASYEQYF

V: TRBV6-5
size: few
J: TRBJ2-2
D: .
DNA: TGTGCCAGCAGTTACTTTACAGGGAACACCGGGGAGCTGTTTTTT
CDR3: CASSYFTGNTGELFF

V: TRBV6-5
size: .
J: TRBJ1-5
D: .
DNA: TGTGCCAGCAGTCGCCGCAGAACATATCAGCCCCAGCATTTT
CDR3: CASSRRRTYQPQHF